The present T cell receptor (beta chain) was sequenced within a study of sequential checkpoint blockade in melanoma (dated by TCRdb to between 2018 and 2021). Looking at the study overall: In a 1:1 randomization, patients received either first-line nivolumab then ipilimumab (arm A) or ipilimumab then nivolumab (arm B). Maintenance nivolumab came after both trial sequences.

The treatment or condition label, as the study defines it: randomized to nivolumab then ipilimumab (arm A) or the reverse (arm B). Prior DNA-damaging chemotherapy had not been received by any trial patient. On a FACS Aria II flow cytometer, live CD3+CD8+ cells that were negative for CD19 and CD56 were sorted from thawed PBMCs. CheckMate 064, a randomized, open-label phase II trial of sequential checkpoint blockade, was the source of the samples, all of which came from patients with melanoma. Leukapheresis was used to collect peripheral blood mononuclear cells, which were then purified with Ficoll-Paque and frozen in human serum with about 10% DMSO. Immediately after sorting, the purity of sorted blood CD3+CD8+ cells was verified to be >95%, after which DNA was extracted. As concerns this clone: Its antigen target is currently unknown. No much larger clonotype is one base removed from it; base qualities were not supplied.

Study-wide conclusions, independent of this receptor: Larger, independent patient cohorts are needed to validate the response-prediction model that combines TCR metrics and mutation burden.

From V the trimming removes 0 bases and from J it removes 3 bases, while the gene matches leave 5 bases of the junction unaccounted for. The cysteine opens and the phenylalanine closes a CDR3 of 15 amino acids. Only the CDR3 DNA is retained, 45 bases long and in frame from the first base. The germline V gene gives CDR1 as SGDLS and CDR2 as YYNGEE. The immunoSEQ Assay was used to immunosequence TCRbeta CDR3 regions from genomic DNA. Genomic DNA was amplified by bias-controlled multiplex PCR before high-throughput sequencing. The authors' analysis ran thus. To quantify the absolute abundance of each unique TCRbeta CDR3 region, the sequences were collapsed and filtered. Clonality was defined as 1 minus Pielou's evenness and was calculated using productive rearrangements only. A previously published method was used to identify clones with significantly greater frequencies in on-treatment samples than in baseline samples. TCRdb holds this immuneACCESS table with in-frame rearrangements only. Some clones are missing; in checked studies, unresolved V genes explain under half, and the rest has no known cause. From that table come the V and J calls and clone size; the DNA was used to work out D and trimming. Within this sample are more than 15,000 clones, with approximately 93% of them counted one time only. The top ten constitute under 25% of the sample.

The sequence was obtained from a human donor with melanoma. This sample comprised CD8+ T cells sorted from blood (inferred from file names), obtained from a patient given nivolumab and ipilimumab in sequence. Recombination connected TRBV9 to TRBJ2-7, with TRBD1 matching 8 junction bases. The CDR3 protein: CASSVATGAFYEQYF. In nucleotide form, the sequence is TGTGCCAGCAGCGTAGCGACAGGGGCCTTCTACGAGCAGTACTTC.